This T cell receptor (beta chain) was sequenced in a study of shared clonotypes between healthy human individuals. It was CD45RO-negative cells, positively selected for CCR7, that made up naive CD8 cells, with terminally differentiated effector memory CD45RA+ cells excluded. TCRdb keeps only in-frame clones here, not all; method: immunoSEQ multiplex PCR. This table has approximately 1.9 million clones, just over 90% appearing once. Per the germline V gene, CDR1 is MDHEN and CDR2 is SYDVKM. This CDR3 contains 15 residues. Between the trimmed V and J ends, which lost 5 bases and 5 bases, there was a span of 18 bases.

The origin of this receptor is a man aged 18 to 35 in good health. Some clones in this sample may be carry-over from other donors' samples. The chain has TRBV28 and TRBJ1-2, with a tentative D call TRBD1 (6 bases). Sequenced material: naive CD8+ T cells from PBMCs. The CDR3 loop is CASSPGPGDQYGYTF. As DNA, the CDR3 is TGTGCCAGCAGTCCCGGACCAGGGGACCAATATGGCTACACCTTC.